The clone carrying this TCR beta chain showed up just once. Its antigen remains unidentified. The CDR3 contains 14 residues. The V and J ends lost 2 bases and 4 bases respectively, with 12 bases between them. Germline CDR1 is KGHSH and CDR2 is LQKENI. The data are from a study of cytomegalovirus exposure and HLA in healthy donors. General study findings and limits: Presence/absence results assume similar sequencing depth per donor, which may not hold. As a later analysis showed, several of the most significant clusters appeared to be linked to common viral pathogens. TCR beta chain V- and J-gene trimming was linked, in a later analysis, to a missense variant in DCLRE1C. Some V segments, TRBV6-2 and TRBV6-3 among them, were indistinguishable and were therefore excluded.

The PCR had 60 Vbeta and 13 Jbeta primers. Assay: immunoSEQ multiplex PCR; the TCRdb copy retains only in-frame clones and omits some. The table includes around 37,000 clones, roughly 74% detected once. Source material: PBMCs. The receptor comes from a man in his thirties or forties in good health and CMV-seronegative. The chain uses TRBV18 and TRBJ2-7; D is possibly TRBD1 (6 bases). CDR3 nucleotide sequence: TGTGCCAGCTCACCAGGGGGCCAGGAATACGAGCAGTACTTC. Translated: CASSPGGQEYEQYF.